One sample yielded the 18 T cell receptor beta chains listed below, sequenced in a study of blood T cell repertoires in COVID-19. Data came from immunoSEQ multiplex PCR; TCRdb stores just in-frame clones and leaves some out. This table has some 140,000 clones, approximately 80% appearing once. Sequencing input: PBMCs or T cells enriched from blood (not recorded which). The receptors were gathered from a man in his forties or fifties who had recovered from COVID-19.

The rearrangement uses TRBV7-9 and TRBJ2-5; D remains ambiguous. The germline V gene has CDR1 SEHNR and CDR2 FQNEAQ (reference sequence). The CDR3 runs 12 residues. The germline V and J ends were trimmed by 4 bases and 7 bases, with 10 bases remaining between them. The CDR3 is CASSSPVGTQYF. The DNA for the CDR3 is TGTGCCAGCAGCTCCCCCGTCGGGACCCAGTACTTC.

V is TRBV7-2 and J is TRBJ2-1, with 8 positions matching TRBD2. The V and J ends lost 5 bases and 10 bases, in that order; junction bases with no gene match: 7. The V gene's germline CDR1 is SGHTA and CDR2 FQGNSA. The CDR3 is 13 amino acids. This CDR3 is CASSLNLAGEQFF. CDR3 coding DNA: TGTGCCAGCAGCCTTAACCTAGCGGGCGAGCAGTTCTTC.

The rearrangement uses TRBV2 and TRBJ1-1, with D possibly being TRBD1 (5 bases). Germline CDR1 is SNHLY and CDR2 is FYNNEI. The CDR3 spans 13 residues. Deletions cut 6 bases from V and 0 bases from J, with 8 bases between. CDR3 residues: CASRSGLNTEAFF. Here the CDR3 DNA reads TGTGCCAGCAGGTCAGGGTTGAACACTGAAGCTTTCTTT.

J is TRBJ2-5 and V is TRBV9, with a tentative D call TRBD1 (5 bases). Germline values: CDR1 SGDLS, CDR2 YYNGEE. V was cut by 4 bases and J by 5 bases, with 9 bases left in between. The CDR3 consists of 12 residues. The CDR3 DNA is TGTGCCAGCAGCAACCAGGGCGAGACCCAGTACTTC. The encoded protein is CASSNQGETQYF.

This chain joins TRBV28 and TRBJ1-2, with 11 bases lining up with TRBD1. J lost 7 bases, V lost 3 bases, and 10 bases had no gene match. Germline V gene data show CDR1 as MDHEN and CDR2 as SYDVKM. The CDR3 runs to 16 residues. The CDR3 DNA reads as TGTGCCAGCAGTTTCGGGACAGGGGGTAGAAGGCCTGGCTACACCTTC. Translation gives CASSFGTGGRRPGYTF.

There are a few counts of this clone. This rearrangement joins TRBV5-6 to TRBJ2-7; tentative D call: TRBD2 (5 bases). This CDR3 is 13 amino acids long. V lost 4 bases and J lost 4, with 12 bases in between. Germline V CDR1 and CDR2: SGHDT, YYEEEE. The CDR3 loop is CASSNLREYEQYF. The DNA for the CDR3 is TGTGCCAGCAGCAACCTCCGGGAATACGAGCAGTACTTC.

The V call is TRBV5-5, the J call TRBJ1-5, with unresolved D. The CDR3 is made up of 15 amino acids. V lost 1 base to trimming and J lost 0 bases, with 8 bases between them. Germline CDR1 is SGHKS and CDR2 is YYEKEE (reference sequence). This CDR3 is CASSLTVNSNQPQHF. The CDR3 nucleotides are TGTGCCAGCAGCTTGACAGTGAATAGCAATCAGCCCCAGCATTTT.

This chain joins TRBV30 and TRBJ1-3; D ambiguous. Trimming shortened V by 0 bases and J by 4 bases, and 10 bases separated the two germline ends. The germline CDR1 and CDR2 sequences are GTSNPN and SVGIG (reference sequence). This CDR3 is built from 14 residues. CDR3 nucleotides: TGTGCCTGGAGTGTTCGAGGTCACGGAAACACCATATATTTT. The encoded protein is CAWSVRGHGNTIYF.

The chain recombines TRBV14 with TRBJ1-4; possibly TRBD1 for D (6 bases). The CDR3 contains 15 residues. The ends were cut back, 4 bases at V and 8 bases at J, with 17 bases in the middle. CDR1 is SGHDN, CDR2 FVKESK, per germline. CDR3 sequence (DNA): TGTGCCAGCAGCCGCACAGGACAGCTGGGGGAAAAACTGTTTTTT. Its translation: CASSRTGQLGEKLFF.

This chain connects TRBV9 to TRBJ1-5, with D possibly matching TRBD1 (6 bases). Germline loops: CDR1 SGDLS, CDR2 YYNGEE. The length of the CDR3 is 14 residues. Trimming shortened V by 3 bases and J by 6 bases, and 13 bases separated the two germline ends. CDR3 nucleotide sequence: TGTGCCAGCAGCGCACCAGGGGCCGGTCAGCCCCAGCATTTT. Its translation: CASSAPGAGQPQHF.

The chain is built from TRBV19 and TRBJ1-6; TRBD1 might be the D (5 bases). The V end lost 7 bases, the J end lost 9 bases, and 16 bases lay between the germline ends. Looked up from germline, CDR1 is LNHDA and CDR2 is SQIVND (reference sequence). The CDR3 is 14 residues long. CDR3 nucleotides: TGTGCCAGTACCACCTCCGGGCAGGGTTCACCCCTCCACTTT. Protein sequence: CASTTSGQGSPLHF.

This clone was seen just once. This chain joins TRBV7-9 and TRBJ1-4, with 7 bases matching TRBD1. Germline CDR1 and CDR2: SEHNR and FQNEAQ (reference sequence). This CDR3 region has 14 residues. V dropped 7 bases and J dropped 4; count of bases not matched to a gene: 6. The CDR3 region is CASTPRDSNEKLFF. The CDR3 coding sequence is TGTGCCAGCACCCCCCGGGACAGTAATGAAAAACTGTTTTTT.

J is TRBJ2-1 and V is TRBV6-2 or TRBV6-3; weak D call: TRBD1 (6 bases). Trimming removed 0 bases from V and 9 bases from J, with 9 bases in between. Germline V gene data show CDR1 as MNHEY and CDR2 as SVGEGT. This CDR3 contains 13 residues. CDR3 protein: CASSYSTGFEQFF. DNA of the CDR3: TGTGCCAGCAGTTACTCCACAGGGTTTGAGCAGTTCTTC.

The chain joins TRBV19 to TRBJ1-5; D is unresolved. Trimming cost V 2 bases and J 2 bases, with 13 bases left between them. In germline, CDR1 is LNHDA, CDR2 SQIVND (reference sequence). The CDR3 sequence is 16 residues long. The CDR3 loop is CASSILRSIGNQPQHF. The CDR3 DNA is TGTGCCAGTAGTATATTACGAAGCATTGGCAATCAGCCCCAGCATTTT.

The gene calls are TRBV11-1 and TRBJ2-7; 7 bases agree with TRBD2. CDR3 length: 14 residues. Germline assignment: CDR1 SGHAT and CDR2 FQDESV (reference sequence). V was pared by 3 bases and J by 7 bases, with 9 bases of the junction left unmatched. CDR3 residues: CASSLGTNPREQYF. DNA for the CDR3: TGTGCCAGCAGCTTGGGGACTAATCCCCGAGAGCAGTACTTC.

The CDR3 DNA sequence: TGTGCCAGCAGCTTGAAGAGACACATAAGCTTTACAGATACGCAGTATTTT. It specifies CASSLKRHISFTDTQYF. V gene TRBV5-6 combines with J gene TRBJ2-3; no clear D gene. The ends were cut back, 1 base at V and 3 bases at J, with 18 bases in the middle. Per the germline V gene, CDR1 is SGHDT and CDR2 is YYEEEE. This CDR3 is built from 17 residues.

The chain uses TRBV19 and TRBJ2-1; TRBD2 matches 10 bases. There are 16 residues in the CDR3. Germline V gene lookup returns CDR1 LNHDA and CDR2 SQIVND (reference sequence). Trimming took 3 bases from V and 2 from J; bases not matched to a gene: 4. CDR3 DNA sequence: TGTGCCAGTAGTATCACTAGCGGGGAGCCCTACAATGAGCAGTTCTTC. Protein: CASSITSGEPYNEQFF.

V gene TRBV6-2 or TRBV6-3 combines with J gene TRBJ2-1; a possible D gene is TRBD2 (6 bases). Trimming took 0 bases from V and 0 from J, leaving 15 bases between them. The CDR3 is 18 amino acids. From germline, CDR1 is MNHEY and CDR2 SVGEGT. CDR3 region: CASSYSTLGGTSYNEQFF. In nucleotides, the CDR3 is TGTGCCAGCAGTTACTCGACGCTCGGGGGTACCTCCTACAATGAGCAGTTCTTC.